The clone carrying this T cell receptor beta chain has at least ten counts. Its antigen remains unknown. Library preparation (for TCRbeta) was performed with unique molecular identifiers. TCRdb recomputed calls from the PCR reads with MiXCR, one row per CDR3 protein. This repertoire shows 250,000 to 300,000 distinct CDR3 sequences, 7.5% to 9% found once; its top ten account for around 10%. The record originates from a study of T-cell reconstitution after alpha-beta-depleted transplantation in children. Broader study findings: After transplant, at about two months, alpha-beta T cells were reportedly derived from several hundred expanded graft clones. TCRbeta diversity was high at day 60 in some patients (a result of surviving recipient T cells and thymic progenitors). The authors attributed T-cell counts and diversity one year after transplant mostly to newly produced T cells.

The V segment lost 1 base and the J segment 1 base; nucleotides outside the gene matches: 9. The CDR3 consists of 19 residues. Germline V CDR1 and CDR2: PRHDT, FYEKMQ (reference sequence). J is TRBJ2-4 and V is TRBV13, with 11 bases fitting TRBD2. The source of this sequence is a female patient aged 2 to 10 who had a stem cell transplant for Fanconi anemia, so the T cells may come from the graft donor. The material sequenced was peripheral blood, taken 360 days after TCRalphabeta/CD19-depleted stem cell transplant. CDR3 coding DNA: TGTGCCAGCAGCTTAGTTGCTAGCGGGGGGCCCCGGGCCAAAAACATTCAGTACTTC. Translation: CASSLVASGGPRAKNIQYF.